These 8 T cell receptor beta chains were all obtained from the same sample, sequenced in a study of CD8 T cells in ankylosing spondylitis. Overall study findings and caveats: Seemingly distinctive of ankylosing spondylitis blood was a TCR beta motif formed by eight highly homologous variants.

No antigen is known for these receptors. TCRdb ran MiXCR on the 5' RACE reads and lists one entry per CDR3 protein. The repertoire has about 750,000 distinct CDR3 sequences, about 20% of them found once; the top ten carry about 20%. Sequencing was done on a sample of blood, either unsorted or a sorted T cell fraction (not recorded which). These receptors came from a male donor with ankylosing spondylitis.

This chain links TRBV15 with TRBJ2-2; D call uncertain. From germline, CDR1 is LNHNV and CDR2 YYDKDF (reference sequence). Trimming left V 5 bases short and J 6 bases short, with 13 bases between. This CDR3 has 14 residues. As DNA, the CDR3 is TGTGCCACCAGCCCCGTGCTTGGGGCCGGGGAGCTGTTTTTT. This sequence encodes CATSPVLGAGELFF.

This clonotype was seen a few times. CDR3 bases: TGCGCCAGCAGCAACCGGGAGACTGAGACCCAGTACTTC. It is translated as CASSNRETETQYF. This chain links TRBV5-1 with TRBJ2-5, with D possibly matching TRBD2 (6 bases). The CDR3 totals 13 residues. Deletions cut 4 bases from V and 5 bases from J, with 12 bases between. Germline CDR1 reads SGHRS; CDR2 reads YFSETQ.

This clonotype was detected only a few times. This sequence joins TRBV29-1 and TRBJ2-1; 8 bases are a match to TRBD2. V was clipped by 7 bases and J by 4 bases; unmatched bases: 6. CDR3 length: 13 residues. CDR1 and CDR2 from the germline V gene are SQVTM and ANQGSEA. Written as DNA, the CDR3 is TGCAGCGAAACTAGCGGACTGTACAATGAGCAGTTCTTC. Translation gives CSETSGLYNEQFF.

This clonotype was counted many times. The chain is built from TRBV6-6 and TRBJ2-2; D ambiguous. V was pared by 0 bases and J by 4 bases, with 0 bases between. Per germline, CDR1 MNHNY and CDR2 SVGAGI (reference sequence). The CDR3 length is 12 residues. The CDR3 spells CASSYSTGELFF. The CDR3 nucleotides are TGTGCCAGCAGTTACTCCACCGGGGAGCTGTTTTTT.

This clonotype was counted only a few times. This sequence joins TRBV5-1 and TRBJ2-4; 8 nucleotides match TRBD2. V was clipped by 1 base and J by 0 bases; unmatched bases: 3. The CDR3 is 16 residues long. CDR1 and CDR2 from the germline V gene are SGHRS and YFSETQ. CDR3 protein: CASSLTSGLAKNIQYF. The DNA for the CDR3 is TGCGCCAGCAGCTTGACTAGCGGCCTAGCCAAAAACATTCAGTACTTC.

V gene TRBV6-1 combines with J gene TRBJ1-6, with TRBD1 as a possible D gene (5 bases). V was clipped by 6 bases and J by 5 bases, with 8 bases between them. The CDR3 runs 13 residues. Germline assignment: CDR1 MNHNS and CDR2 SASEGT. The CDR3 here is CASRGRDNSPLHF. The CDR3 DNA reads as TGTGCCAGCAGAGGCAGGGATAATTCACCCCTCCACTTT.

This clonotype was seen just once. V gene TRBV7-6 combines with J gene TRBJ2-1, with D possibly being TRBD1 or TRBD2 (5 bases each). The germline gives CDR1 SGHVS, CDR2 FNYEAQ. The CDR3 totals 15 residues. V shed 5 bases and J shed 10 bases, with 21 bases lying between them. CDR3 nucleotides: TGTGCCAGCAGCGGGACGACTTGGGACGGCGCAGAGCAGTTCTTC. This encodes CASSGTTWDGAEQFF. The variable domain in full, with the rest retrieved from reference TRBV7-6 and TRBJ2-1, is GAGVSQSPRYKVTKRGQDVALRCDPISGHVSLYWYRQALGQGPEFLTYFNYEAQQDKSGLPNDRFSAERPEGSISTLTIQRTEQRDSAMYRCASSGTTWDGAEQFFGPGTRLTVL.

This clonotype was seen repeatedly, ten times or more. V usage is TRBV7-8 and J usage is TRBJ1-5; D is uncertain. There are 16 residues in the CDR3. Trimming left V 1 base short and J 0 bases short, with 10 bases between. The V gene's germline CDR1 is SGHVS and CDR2 FQNEAQ. DNA for the CDR3: TGTGCCAGCAGCTTAGGATCAGGAGATAGCAATCAGCCCCAGCATTTT. Its protein product is CASSLGSGDSNQPQHF.